The 15 T cell receptor beta chains below all came from one sample that was sequenced in a study of blood T cell repertoires in COVID-19. TCRdb's copy holds only in-frame clones and misses some; the assay was immunoSEQ multiplex PCR. The sample shows around 160,000 clones, about 92% of them seen only once. The sequencing sample was made of peripheral blood. The source is a woman in her sixties with COVID-19, enrolled during active disease.

The chain uses TRBV7-9 and TRBJ1-4; TRBD1 might be the D (6 bases). The V gene lost 1 base and the J gene lost 4 bases, with 10 bases spanning the gap. This CDR3 comprises 15 residues. Germline V gene sequence: CDR1 SEHNR, CDR2 FQNEAQ (reference sequence). As DNA, the CDR3 is TGTGCCAGCAGCTTAGGAGACAGGATTAATGAAAAACTGTTTTTT. Translated: CASSLGDRINEKLFF.

The chain combines TRBV7-6 with TRBJ2-7; 7 positions agree with TRBD1. CDR1 SGHVS and CDR2 FNYEAQ come from the germline V gene. The length of the CDR3 is 12 residues. Losses at the gene ends were 3 bases for V and 6 bases for J; bases not matched to a gene: 2. The CDR3 region is CASSLGTVEQYF. CDR3 in DNA: TGTGCCAGCAGCTTGGGGACAGTCGAGCAGTACTTC. The variable domain in full, with the rest retrieved from reference TRBV7-6 and TRBJ2-7, is GAGVSQSPRYKVTKRGQDVALRCDPISGHVSLYWYRQALGQGPEFLTYFNYEAQQDKSGLPNDRFSAERPEGSISTLTIQRTEQRDSAMYRCASSLGTVEQYFGPGTRLTVT.

V is TRBV27 and J is TRBJ2-7; no clear D. The length of the CDR3 is 13 residues. Germline CDR1 is MNHEY and CDR2 is SMNVEV (reference sequence). Trimming pared 8 bases from V and 0 bases from J, leaving 11 bases between. The CDR3 sequence is CASVGASSYEQYF. In DNA, the CDR3 is TGTGCCAGCGTCGGAGCCAGCTCCTACGAGCAGTACTTC.

The chain's CDR3 is CSVGRGAGPYEQYF. For the CDR3, the DNA is TGCAGCGTCGGAAGGGGTGCGGGACCCTACGAGCAGTACTTC. The chain combines TRBV29-1 with TRBJ2-7; D is perhaps TRBD2 (6 bases). The CDR3 extends over 14 amino acids. Germline V lookup: CDR1 SQVTM, CDR2 ANQGSEA. Trimming removed 6 bases at V and 2 bases at J, with 17 bases between.

The chain links TRBV5-4 to TRBJ2-5, with D possibly matching TRBD2 (6 bases). The CDR3 covers 16 residues. In germline, CDR1 is SGHNT, CDR2 YYREEE (reference sequence). The V end was cut by 3 bases, the J end by 5 bases, with 20 bases between. CDR3 sequence reads: CASSSRAGPSGETQYF. The CDR3 DNA sequence: TGTGCCAGCAGCTCACGAGCGGGCCCTTCGGGGGAGACCCAGTACTTC.

This clone was recorded once. The chain recombines TRBV19 with TRBJ1-1, with no clear D. This CDR3 is 13 amino acids long. V dropped 4 bases and J dropped 1 base, with 7 bases sitting between them. Germline V CDR1 and CDR2: LNHDA, SQIVND (reference sequence). This CDR3 reads CASSTLPNTEAFF. The DNA of the CDR3 is TGTGCCAGTAGTACACTACCGAACACTGAAGCTTTCTTT.

CDR3 region: CASSYGQLGSPLHF. The CDR3 region has the DNA TGTGCCAGCAGTTATGGGCAACTCGGTTCACCCCTCCACTTT. The genes are TRBV6-2 or TRBV6-3 and TRBJ1-6; D unresolved. The CDR3 totals 14 residues. Germline V CDR1 and CDR2: MNHEY, SVGEGT. The V gene lost 3 bases and the J gene lost 9 bases, with 12 bases spanning the gap.

CDR3 nucleotides: TGTGCCAGTACCAGGGACAGGGGGCGTGAAAAACTGTTTTTT. Translated: CASTRDRGREKLFF. The chain is built from TRBV19 and TRBJ1-4; 12 bases are a match to TRBD1. The J segment lost 7 bases and the V segment lost 7 bases, leaving 4 bases of the junction unmatched. This CDR3 is 14 amino acids long. Germline V gene lookup returns CDR1 LNHDA and CDR2 SQIVND (reference sequence).

V usage is TRBV5-4 and J usage is TRBJ1-1; possibly TRBD1 for D (5 bases). V lost 3 bases and J lost 3, with 15 bases in between. Germline loops: CDR1 SGHNT, CDR2 YYREEE (reference sequence). The CDR3 is 15 residues long. The CDR3 here is CASSYTRGIDTEAFF. CDR3 nucleotide sequence: TGTGCCAGCAGCTATACAAGGGGAATCGACACTGAAGCTTTCTTT. Using reference TRBV5-4 and TRBJ1-1 for the parts outside the CDR3, the full variable domain is ETGVTQSPTHLIKTRGQQVTLRCSSQSGHNTVSWYQQALGQGPQFIFQYYREEENGRGNFPPRFSGLQFPNYSSELNVNALELDDSALYLCASSYTRGIDTEAFFGQGTRLTVV.

This clone was detected only once. This chain connects TRBV5-8 to TRBJ1-1; no clear D gene. V gave up 2 bases and J gave up 0 bases, with 17 bases separating them. This CDR3 is built from 17 residues. Germline V gene lookup returns CDR1 SGHTS and CDR2 YDEGEE. DNA of the CDR3: TGTGCCAGCAGCTTTCGACGTCAGACTAATTTGAACACTGAAGCTTTCTTT. Its translation is CASSFRRQTNLNTEAFF.

The V and J genes are TRBV4-3 and TRBJ1-6, with D hard to call. Trimming stripped 0 bases from V and 0 bases from J, with 15 bases between. CDR1 and CDR2 from the germline V gene are LGHNA and YSLEER. This CDR3 is built from 19 residues. CDR3 bases: TGCGCCAGCAGCCAAGATCGGCCAGGCTCGAGCTCCTATAATTCACCCCTCCACTTT. It encodes CASSQDRPGSSSYNSPLHF.

The chain combines TRBV27 with TRBJ1-2, with unresolved D. Trimming took 6 bases from V and 6 from J, leaving 20 bases between them. Looked up from germline, CDR1 is MNHEY and CDR2 is SMNVEV (reference sequence). The CDR3 is 15 residues long. CDR3: CASRAAGLISDGYTF. The CDR3 DNA reads TGTGCCAGCAGGGCGGCGGGCCTCATCTCAGATGGCTACACCTTC.

The gene calls are TRBV10-1 and TRBJ1-1; 7 bases are shared with TRBD1. The CDR3 is made up of 15 amino acids. Per the germline V gene, CDR1 is WNHNN and CDR2 is SYGVQD (reference sequence). V gave up 7 bases and J gave up 5 bases; unmatched junction bases: 13. The CDR3 DNA reads as TGCGCCAGCACCTCCCGGGGCAGGGGGAGGACTGAAGCTTTCTTT. Translation gives CASTSRGRGRTEAFF.

This clone was counted between two and nine times. This chain links TRBV30 with TRBJ1-1; D gene unclear. CDR3 length equals 13 residues. CDR1 GTSNPN and CDR2 SVGIG come from the germline V gene (reference sequence). V was clipped by 7 bases and J by 2 bases, with 14 bases between them. CDR3 bases: TGTGCCTCCGAGCCGGGAGTAAACACTGAAGCTTTCTTT. This sequence encodes CASEPGVNTEAFF.

This clone was observed a single time. V and J are TRBV3-1 (or the pseudogene TRBV3-2) and TRBJ1-3; perhaps TRBD1 as D (5 bases). Germline V CDR1 and CDR2: LGHDT, YNNKEL (reference sequence). The CDR3 runs to 16 residues. The germline V and J ends were trimmed by 0 bases and 1 base, with 10 bases remaining between them. The CDR3 region is CASSQENSGSGNTIYF. CDR3 coding DNA: TGTGCCAGCAGCCAAGAAAACTCAGGGTCTGGAAACACCATATATTTT.